This T cell receptor (beta chain) was observed in a study of CD8 T cells in Susac syndrome. Whole-study findings and limits: The authors acknowledged that their TCR sequencing and HLA analysis involved a relatively small number of individuals.

CD8+ and CD4+ T cells circulating in blood were sequenced for TCR beta. TEMRA cells were enriched by FACS, while CD8+ and CD4+ T cells were obtained through a negative isolation that was performed magnetically. Concerning this clonotype: As yet, its antigen is unknown.

An input of about 0.5 to 1 ug of RNA was subjected to reverse transcription using random hexamers. Multiplex PCR with immunoSEQ amplified the TCR beta CDR3 across 54 Vbeta and 13 Jbeta. TCRdb ran MiXCR on the immunoSEQ multiplex PCR reads and lists one entry per CDR3 protein. The sample carries about 400,000 distinct CDR3 sequences, roughly 85% recorded once. This CDR3 is 15 amino acids long. V was trimmed by 3 bases and J by 2 bases, leaving 10 bases between them. CDR1 and CDR2 from the germline V gene are LNHDA and SQIVND (reference sequence). The J gene is TRBJ2-2, the V gene TRBV19; no reliable D call. The specimen was CD8+ T cells from PBMCs. The source is a human donor with multiple sclerosis. The CDR3, as DNA: TGTGCCAGTAGTATTTGGAGAGAAAACACCGGGGAGCTGTTTTTT. Amino acid sequence: CASSIWRENTGELFF.